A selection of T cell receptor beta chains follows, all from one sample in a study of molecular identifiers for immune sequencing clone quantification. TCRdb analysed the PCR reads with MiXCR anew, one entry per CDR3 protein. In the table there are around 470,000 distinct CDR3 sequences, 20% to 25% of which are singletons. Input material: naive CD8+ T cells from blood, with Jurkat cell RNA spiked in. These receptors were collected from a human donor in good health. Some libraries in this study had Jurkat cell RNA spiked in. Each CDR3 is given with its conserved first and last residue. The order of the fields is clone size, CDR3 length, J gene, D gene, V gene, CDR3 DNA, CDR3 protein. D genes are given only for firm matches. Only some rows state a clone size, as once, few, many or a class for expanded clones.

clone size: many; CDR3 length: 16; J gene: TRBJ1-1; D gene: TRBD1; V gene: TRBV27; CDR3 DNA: TGTGCCAGCAGTTTATTGTCCGGGACAGGGATCACTGAAGCTTTCTTT; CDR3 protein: CASSLLSGTGITEAFF
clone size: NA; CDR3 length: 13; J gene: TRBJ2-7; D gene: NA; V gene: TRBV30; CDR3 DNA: TGTGCCTGGAGCGAGGGGTCCTCCTACGAGCAGTACTTC; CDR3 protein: CAWSEGSSYEQYF
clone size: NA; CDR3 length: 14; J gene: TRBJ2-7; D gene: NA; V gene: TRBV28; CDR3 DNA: TGTGCCAGCAACCACCGTGGGGCATCCTACGAGCAGTACTTC; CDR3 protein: CASNHRGASYEQYF
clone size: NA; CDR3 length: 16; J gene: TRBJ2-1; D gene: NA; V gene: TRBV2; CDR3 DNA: TGTGCCAGCAGTGAATCTCTGGCGATCTCCTACAATGAGCAGTTCTTC; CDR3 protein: CASSESLAISYNEQFF
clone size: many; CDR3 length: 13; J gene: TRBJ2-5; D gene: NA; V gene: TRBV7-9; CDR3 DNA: TGTGCCAGCAGCTCAAGCTACCAAGAGACCCAGTACTTC; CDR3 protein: CASSSSYQETQYF
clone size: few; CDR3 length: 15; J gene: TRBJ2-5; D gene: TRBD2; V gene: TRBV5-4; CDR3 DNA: TGTGCCAGCAGCATGGGACTAGCGGAACAAGAGACCCAGTACTTC; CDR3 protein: CASSMGLAEQETQYF
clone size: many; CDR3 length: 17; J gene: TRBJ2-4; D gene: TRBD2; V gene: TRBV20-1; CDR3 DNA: TGCAGTGCAAGGGGACTAGCGGGAGGGGGGGCCAAAAACATTCAGTACTTC; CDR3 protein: CSARGLAGGGAKNIQYF
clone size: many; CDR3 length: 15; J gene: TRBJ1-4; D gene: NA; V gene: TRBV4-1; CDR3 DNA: TGCGCCAGCAGCCAAGATTGGCGTAGTCAGGACTCTAAGTTTTTT; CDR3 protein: CASSQDWRSQDSKFF
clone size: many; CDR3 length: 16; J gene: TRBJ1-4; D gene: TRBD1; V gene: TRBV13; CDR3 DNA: TGTGCCAGCAGCGCGCGTGGACAGGCGGACAATGAAAAACTGTTTTTT; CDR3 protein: CASSARGQADNEKLFF
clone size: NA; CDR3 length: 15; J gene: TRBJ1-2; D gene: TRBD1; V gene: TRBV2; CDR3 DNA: TGTGCCAGCAGTGGGGGGACAGGGCTTTTCCATGGCTACACCTTC; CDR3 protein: CASSGGTGLFHGYTF
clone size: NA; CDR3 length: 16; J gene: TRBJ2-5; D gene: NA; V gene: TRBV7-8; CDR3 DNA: TGTGCCAGCAGCCCCCCTTTTGCGGGGGCCCAAGAGACCCAGTACTTC; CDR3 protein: CASSPPFAGAQETQYF
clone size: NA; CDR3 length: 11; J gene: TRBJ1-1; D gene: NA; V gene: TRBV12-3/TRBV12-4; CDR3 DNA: TGTGCCAGCAGCACGGGTTATGAAGCTTTCTTT; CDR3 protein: CASSTGYEAFF
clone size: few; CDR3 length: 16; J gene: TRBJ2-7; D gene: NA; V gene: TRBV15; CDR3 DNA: TGTGCCACCAGCAGAGATTCGTACATGAGCTCCTACGAGCAGTACTTC; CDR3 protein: CATSRDSYMSSYEQYF
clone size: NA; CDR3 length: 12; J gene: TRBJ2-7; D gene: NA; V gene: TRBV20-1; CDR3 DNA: TGCAGTGCCGACCGGGGCCATCAAGAGCAGTACTTC; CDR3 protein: CSADRGHQEQYF
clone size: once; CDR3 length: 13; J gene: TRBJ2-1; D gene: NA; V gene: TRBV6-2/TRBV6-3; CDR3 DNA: TGTGCCAGCAGCCCAGTTGTCTACAATGAGCAGTTCTTC; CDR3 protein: CASSPVVYNEQFF
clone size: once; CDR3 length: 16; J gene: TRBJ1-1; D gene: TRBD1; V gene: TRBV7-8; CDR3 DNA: TGTGCCAGCAGCTTAGGGAAGGGGGCGGTCGGCACTGAAGCTCTCTTT; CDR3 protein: CASSLGKGAVGTEALF
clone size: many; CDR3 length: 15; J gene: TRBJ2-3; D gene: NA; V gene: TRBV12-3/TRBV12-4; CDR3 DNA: TGTGCCAGCAGTTTAGAAATACAAGAATTTGATACGCAGTATTTT; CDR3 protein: CASSLEIQEFDTQYF
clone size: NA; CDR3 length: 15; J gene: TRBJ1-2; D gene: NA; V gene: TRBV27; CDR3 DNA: TGTGCCAGCAGTCCCTTTTGGGGCGGAGATTTTGGCTACACCTTC; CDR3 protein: CASSPFWGGDFGYTF
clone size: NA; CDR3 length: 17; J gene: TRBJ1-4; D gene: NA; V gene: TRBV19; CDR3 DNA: TGTGCCAGTAGTCCAGGCCACCCCGTTGCAACTAATGAAAAACTGTTTTTT; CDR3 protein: CASSPGHPVATNEKLFF
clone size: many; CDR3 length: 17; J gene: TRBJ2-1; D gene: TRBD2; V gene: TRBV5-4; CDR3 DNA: TGTGCCAGCAGCGGGAGCGGGTCCCTAGCGGGGTACAATGAGCAGTTCTTC; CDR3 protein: CASSGSGSLAGYNEQFF
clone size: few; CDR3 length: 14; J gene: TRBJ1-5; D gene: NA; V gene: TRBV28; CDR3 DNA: TGTGCCAGCAGTTTAGACACCTTAAATCAGCCCCAGCATTTT; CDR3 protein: CASSLDTLNQPQHF
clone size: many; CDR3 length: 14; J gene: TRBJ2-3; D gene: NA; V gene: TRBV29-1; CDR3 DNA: TGCAGCGTTGTAGGCCAGGGGGGGACAGATACGCAGTATTTT; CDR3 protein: CSVVGQGGTDTQYF
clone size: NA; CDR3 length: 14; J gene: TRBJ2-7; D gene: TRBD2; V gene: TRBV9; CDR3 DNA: TGTGCCAGCAGCCCAGGGACTAGGGAACACGAGCAGTACTTC; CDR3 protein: CASSPGTREHEQYF
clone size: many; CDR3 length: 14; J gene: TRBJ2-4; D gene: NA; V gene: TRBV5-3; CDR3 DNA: TGTGCCAGAAGGGGTACGCCAGGGAGAAACATTCAGTACTTC; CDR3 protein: CARRGTPGRNIQYF
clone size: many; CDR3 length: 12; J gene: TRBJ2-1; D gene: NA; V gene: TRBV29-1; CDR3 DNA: TGCAGCGTTGAGTCAGGGGGGGATGAGCAGTTCTTC; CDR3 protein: CSVESGGDEQFF
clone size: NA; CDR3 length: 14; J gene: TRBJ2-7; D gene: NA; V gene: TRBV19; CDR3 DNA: TGTGCCAGTACCCTGACAGGTGAAGCCTACGAGCAGTACTTC; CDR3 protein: CASTLTGEAYEQYF
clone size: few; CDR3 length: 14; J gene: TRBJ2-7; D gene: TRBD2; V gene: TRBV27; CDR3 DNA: TGTGCCAGCAGTGCCCCGGGACTAACTTACGAGCAGTACTTC; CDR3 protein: CASSAPGLTYEQYF
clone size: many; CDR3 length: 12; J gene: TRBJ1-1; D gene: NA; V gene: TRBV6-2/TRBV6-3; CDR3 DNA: TGTGCCAGCAGTTTTTTTAACACTGAAGCTTTCTTT; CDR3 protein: CASSFFNTEAFF
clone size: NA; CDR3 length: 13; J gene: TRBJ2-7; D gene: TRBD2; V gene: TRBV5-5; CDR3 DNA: TGTGCCAGCTGCTTGGGGGGGTGGTCCGAGCAGTACTTC; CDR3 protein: CASCLGGWSEQYF
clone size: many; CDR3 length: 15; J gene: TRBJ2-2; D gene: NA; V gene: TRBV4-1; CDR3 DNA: TGCGCCAGCAGCTTTAACCGGGAGAACACCGGGGAGCTGTTTTTT; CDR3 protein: CASSFNRENTGELFF
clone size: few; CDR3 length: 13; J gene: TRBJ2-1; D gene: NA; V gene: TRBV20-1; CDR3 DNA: TGCAGTGCTAGGGCGGTGCACTACAATGAGCAGTTCTTC; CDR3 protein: CSARAVHYNEQFF
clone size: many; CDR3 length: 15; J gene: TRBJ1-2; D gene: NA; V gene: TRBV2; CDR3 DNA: TGTGCCAGCAGTGAGGGGCCTGGGGGTATCTATGGCTACACCTTC; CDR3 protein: CASSEGPGGIYGYTF
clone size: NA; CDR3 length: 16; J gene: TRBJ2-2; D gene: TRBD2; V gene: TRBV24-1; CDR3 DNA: TGTGCCACCAGTGAGCGACTAGCGGGAGTGCCCGGGGAGCTGTTTTTT; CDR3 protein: CATSERLAGVPGELFF
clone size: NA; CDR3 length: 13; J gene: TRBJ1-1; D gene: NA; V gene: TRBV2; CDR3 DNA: TGTGCCAGCAGTGAAGGCACGAACACTGAAGCTTTCTTT; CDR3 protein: CASSEGTNTEAFF
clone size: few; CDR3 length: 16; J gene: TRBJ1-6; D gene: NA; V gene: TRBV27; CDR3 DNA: TGTGCCAGCAGTCCAAAACAGGGAATCTTTAATTCACCCCTCCACTTT; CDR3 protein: CASSPKQGIFNSPLHF
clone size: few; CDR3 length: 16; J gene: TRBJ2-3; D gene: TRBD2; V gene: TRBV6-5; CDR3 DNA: TGTGCCAGCAGCCCCGGGACTAGCGGGGGGCAGGATACGCAGTATTTT; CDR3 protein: CASSPGTSGGQDTQYF
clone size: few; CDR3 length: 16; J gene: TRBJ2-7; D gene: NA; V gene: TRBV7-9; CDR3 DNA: TGTGCCAGCAGCCTAATGCGACAAGTAGCAACGGATGAGCAGTACTTC; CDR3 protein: CASSLMRQVATDEQYF
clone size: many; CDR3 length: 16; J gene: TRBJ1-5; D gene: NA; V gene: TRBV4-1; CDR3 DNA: TGCGCCAGCAGCCAAGCAGGGGTGGTGGGCAATCAGCCCCAGCATTTT; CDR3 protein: CASSQAGVVGNQPQHF
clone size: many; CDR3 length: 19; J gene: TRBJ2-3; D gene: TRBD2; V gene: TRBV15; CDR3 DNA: TGTGCCACCAGCAAGTTTGGTTCATCGGGACTAGCGAACACAGATACGCAGTATTTT; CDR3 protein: CATSKFGSSGLANTDTQYF
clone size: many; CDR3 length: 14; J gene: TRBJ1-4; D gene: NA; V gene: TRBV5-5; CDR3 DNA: TGTGCCAGCAGCCGGACTGACCCTAATGAAAAACTGTTTTTT; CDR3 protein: CASSRTDPNEKLFF
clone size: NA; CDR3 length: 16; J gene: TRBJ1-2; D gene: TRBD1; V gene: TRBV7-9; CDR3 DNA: TGTGCCAGTAGCTCCCTGGACAGGGGGGATCTGGATGGCTACACCTTC; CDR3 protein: CASSSLDRGDLDGYTF
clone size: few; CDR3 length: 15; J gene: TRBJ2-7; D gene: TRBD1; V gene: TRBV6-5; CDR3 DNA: TGTGCCAGCAGTTATATGAGGGGGCAGTCCTACGAGCAGTACTTC; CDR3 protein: CASSYMRGQSYEQYF
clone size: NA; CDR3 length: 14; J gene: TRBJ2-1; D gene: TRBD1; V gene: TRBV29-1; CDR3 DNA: TGCAGCGGACAGGGGGGGCGTACCTACAATGAGCAGTTCTTC; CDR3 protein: CSGQGGRTYNEQFF
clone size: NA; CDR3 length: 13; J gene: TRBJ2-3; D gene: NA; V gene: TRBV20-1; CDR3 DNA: TGCAGTGCTAGAAACGGGGTGGCAGATACGCAGTATTTT; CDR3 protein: CSARNGVADTQYF
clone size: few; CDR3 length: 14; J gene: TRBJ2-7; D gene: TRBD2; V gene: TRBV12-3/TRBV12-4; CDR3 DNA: TGTGCCAGCAGTCTCAATAGCGGGGTCCTCGAGCAGTACTTC; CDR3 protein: CASSLNSGVLEQYF
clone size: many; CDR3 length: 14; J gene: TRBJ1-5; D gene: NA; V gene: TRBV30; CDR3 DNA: TGTGCCTGGAGTGTAAAGCTGGGGGCTCAGCCCCAGCATTTT; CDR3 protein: CAWSVKLGAQPQHF
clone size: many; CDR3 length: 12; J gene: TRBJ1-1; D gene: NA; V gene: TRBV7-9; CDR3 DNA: TGTGCCAGCAGCGAATCGAACACTGAAGCTTTCTTT; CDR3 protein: CASSESNTEAFF
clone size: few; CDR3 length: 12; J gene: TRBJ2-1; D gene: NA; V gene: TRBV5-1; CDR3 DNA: TGCGCCAGCACCCTGGAGGCCGGTGAGCAGTTCTTC; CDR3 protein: CASTLEAGEQFF
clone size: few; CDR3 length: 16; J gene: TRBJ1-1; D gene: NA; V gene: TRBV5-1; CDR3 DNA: TGCGCCAGCAGCCCTCGAGACAGAGCTTCGAACACTGAAGCTTTCTTT; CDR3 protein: CASSPRDRASNTEAFF
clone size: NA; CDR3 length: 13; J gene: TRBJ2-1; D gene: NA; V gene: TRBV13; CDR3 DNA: TGTGCCAGCAGCTCCGGGCGGGCCTCAGAGCAGTTCTTC; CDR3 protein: CASSSGRASEQFF
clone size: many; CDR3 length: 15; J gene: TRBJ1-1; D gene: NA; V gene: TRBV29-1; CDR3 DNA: TGCAGCGTCCAACCGCTGACCGTGTTGGACACTGAAGCTTTCTTT; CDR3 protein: CSVQPLTVLDTEAFF
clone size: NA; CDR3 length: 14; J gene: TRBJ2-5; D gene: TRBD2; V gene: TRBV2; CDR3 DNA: TGTGCCAGCAGGAGCGGGAGGACCCAAGAGACCCAGTACTTC; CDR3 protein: CASRSGRTQETQYF
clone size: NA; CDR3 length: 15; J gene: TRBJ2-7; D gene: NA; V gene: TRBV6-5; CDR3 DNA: TGTGCCAGCAGTTACTCGCAGGGGGGGTACTACGAGCAGTACTTC; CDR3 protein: CASSYSQGGYYEQYF
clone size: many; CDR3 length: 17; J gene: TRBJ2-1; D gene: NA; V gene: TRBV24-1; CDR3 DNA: TGTGCCACCAGTGCATGGGGGGCTGGGGCTCTCTACAATGAGCAGTTCTTC; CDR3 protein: CATSAWGAGALYNEQFF
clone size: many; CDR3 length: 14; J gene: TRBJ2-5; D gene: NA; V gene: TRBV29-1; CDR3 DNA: TGCAGCGTCATTTTTCTCCGCCTCCAAGAGACCCAGTACTTC; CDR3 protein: CSVIFLRLQETQYF
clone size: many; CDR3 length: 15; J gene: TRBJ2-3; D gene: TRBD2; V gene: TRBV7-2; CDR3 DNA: TGTGCCAGCAGCTTAAGCCTAGCGGGAGCTGTTACGCAGTATTTT; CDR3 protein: CASSLSLAGAVTQYF
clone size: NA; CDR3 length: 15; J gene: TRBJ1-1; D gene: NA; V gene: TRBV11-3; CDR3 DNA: TGTGCCAGCAGCTTAACGGGAATCCGAATGACTGAAGCTTTCTTT; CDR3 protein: CASSLTGIRMTEAFF
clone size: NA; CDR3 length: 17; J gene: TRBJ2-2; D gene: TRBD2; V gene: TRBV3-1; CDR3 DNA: TGTGCCAGCAGCCCCGCTCCAATAGCGGGAGGCCCCGGGGAGCTGTTTTTT; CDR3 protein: CASSPAPIAGGPGELFF